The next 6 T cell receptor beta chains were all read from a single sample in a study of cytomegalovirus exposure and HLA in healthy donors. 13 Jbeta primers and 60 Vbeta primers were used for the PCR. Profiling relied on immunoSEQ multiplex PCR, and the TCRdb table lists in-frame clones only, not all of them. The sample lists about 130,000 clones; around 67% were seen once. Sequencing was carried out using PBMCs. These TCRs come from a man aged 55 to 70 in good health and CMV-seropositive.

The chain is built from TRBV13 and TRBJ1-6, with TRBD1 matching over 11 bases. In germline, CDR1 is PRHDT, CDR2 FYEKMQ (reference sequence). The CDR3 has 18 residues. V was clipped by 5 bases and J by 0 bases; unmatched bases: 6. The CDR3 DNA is TGTGCCAGCAGCCCCGGGACAGGGGGTAACTCCTATAATTCACCCCTCCACTTT. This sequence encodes CASSPGTGGNSYNSPLHF.

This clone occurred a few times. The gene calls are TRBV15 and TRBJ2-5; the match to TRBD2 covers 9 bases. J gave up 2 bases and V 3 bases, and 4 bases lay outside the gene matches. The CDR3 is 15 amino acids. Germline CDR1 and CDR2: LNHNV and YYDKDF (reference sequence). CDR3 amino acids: CATSRPLAGQETQYF. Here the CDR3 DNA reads TGTGCCACCAGCAGGCCCCTAGCGGGGCAAGAGACCCAGTACTTC. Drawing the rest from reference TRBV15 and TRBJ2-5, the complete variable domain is DAMVIQNPRYQVTQFGKPVTLSCSQTLNHNVMYWYQQKSSQAPKLLFHYYDKDFNNEADTPDNFQSRRPNTSFCFLDIRSPGLGDTAMYLCATSRPLAGQETQYFGPGTRLLVL.

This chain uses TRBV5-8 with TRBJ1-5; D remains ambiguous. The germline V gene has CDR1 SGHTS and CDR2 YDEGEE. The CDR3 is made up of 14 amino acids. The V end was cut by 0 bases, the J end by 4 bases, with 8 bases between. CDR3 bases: TGTGCCAGCAGCTTGGAAGCGTCGAATCAGCCCCAGCATTTT. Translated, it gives CASSLEASNQPQHF.

CDR3 bases: TGTGCCAGCACGGGGTCCGGGGATACGCAGTATTTT. Encoded protein: CASTGSGDTQYF. The chain carries TRBV9 and TRBJ2-3; D might be TRBD2 (5 bases). Per germline, CDR1 SGDLS and CDR2 YYNGEE. V shed 6 bases and J shed 6 bases, with 11 bases lying between them. CDR3 length equals 12 residues.

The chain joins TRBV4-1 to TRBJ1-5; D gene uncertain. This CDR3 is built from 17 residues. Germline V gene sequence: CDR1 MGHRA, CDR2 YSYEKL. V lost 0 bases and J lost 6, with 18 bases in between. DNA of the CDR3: TGCGCCAGCAGCCAAGATGATCGGGAAAGAGGGAGTCAGCCCCAGCATTTT. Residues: CASSQDDRERGSQPQHF.

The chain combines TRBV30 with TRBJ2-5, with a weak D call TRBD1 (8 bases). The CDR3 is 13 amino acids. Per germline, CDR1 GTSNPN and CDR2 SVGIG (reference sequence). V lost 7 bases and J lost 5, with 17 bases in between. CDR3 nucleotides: TGTGCCTTCGCGACAGGGGAGGGCGAGACCCAGTACTTC. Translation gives CAFATGEGETQYF.